This T cell receptor (beta chain) was documented in a study of blood T cell repertoires in COVID-19. TCRdb's copy holds only in-frame clones and misses some; the assay was immunoSEQ multiplex PCR. The sample contains about 170,000 clones, 86% of which appear only once. V lost 5 bases, J lost 2 bases, and 13 bases lay in between. The CDR3 contains 14 residues. Germline V gene sequence: CDR1 SGHVS, CDR2 FNYEAQ. The rearrangement links TRBV7-6 to TRBJ2-7; perhaps TRBD1 as D (6 bases). This clonotype was obtained from a man between 65 and 85 years old with acute or convalescent COVID-19. Sequencing was performed on peripheral blood. The CDR3 DNA is TGTGCCAGCAGCAATGGACAGCGTACCTACGAGCAGTACTTC. Translation: CASSNGQRTYEQYF.